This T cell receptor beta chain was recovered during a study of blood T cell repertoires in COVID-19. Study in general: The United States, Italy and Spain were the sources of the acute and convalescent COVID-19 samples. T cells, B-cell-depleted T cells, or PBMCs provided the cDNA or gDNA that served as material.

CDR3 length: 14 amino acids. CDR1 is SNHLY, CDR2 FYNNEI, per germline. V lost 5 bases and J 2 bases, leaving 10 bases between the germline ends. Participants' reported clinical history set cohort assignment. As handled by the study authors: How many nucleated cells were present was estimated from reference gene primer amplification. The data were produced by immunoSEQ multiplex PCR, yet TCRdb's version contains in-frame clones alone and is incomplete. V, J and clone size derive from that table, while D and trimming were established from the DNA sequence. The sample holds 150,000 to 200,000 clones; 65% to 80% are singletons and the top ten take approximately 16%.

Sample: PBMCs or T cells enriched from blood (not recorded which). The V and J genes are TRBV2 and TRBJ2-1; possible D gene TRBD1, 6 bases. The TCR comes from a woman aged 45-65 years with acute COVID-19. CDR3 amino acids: CASSWDIPYNEQFF. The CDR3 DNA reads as TGTGCCAGCAGTTGGGACATACCCTACAATGAGCAGTTCTTC.